The following is a T cell receptor beta chain sequence with its context. Its cognate antigen has yet to be identified. Base qualities are not recorded, but no much larger clone differs from it by a single base. This sample stems from a study of T cell responses to AZD1222 COVID-19 vaccine (dated by TCRdb to the early 2020s). About the full investigation: Because spike-specific TCR depth and breadth did not differ between the two schedules, AZD1222 recipients who got a second dose at roughly 4 weeks were pooled with those who got a second dose at roughly 12 weeks. Trial participants were enrolled by age into 18-55, 56-69 and 70-plus year subgroups, with approximately 150, 30 and 60 TCR-sequenced participants respectively. TCR sequencing covered 233 trial participants: 207 given two doses of AZD1222 and 26 given two doses of MenACWY control vaccine. Overall study outcomes, separate from this receptor: Conclusions about previously exposed vaccinees are limited, since just six or seven AZD1222 recipients were seropositive for SARS-CoV-2 at baseline. Reportedly, close to half of the unique spike-specific TCRs recognized epitopes lying outside the regions that are mutated in the B.1.351 and B.1.1.7 variants. Because no day 14 peak-response samples were available, the repertoires could be characterized only after the peak T cell response. After two AZD1222 doses, spike-specific TCR breadth and depth were significantly higher than at day 0 and than in MenACWY recipients. Vaccine-associated CD4 TCRs spanned the whole spike protein, with dominant responses in regions 160-218 and 743-854. The 56-69-year group was small, and its depth increase did not reach significance, likely because of low power. Participants were mostly white British, with more females than males. The authors suggested clonal diversity may have been underestimated.

The CDR3 measures 14 amino acids from cysteine to phenylalanine. The DNA shown is the 42-base CDR3, in frame from base 1. V is cut back by 6 bases and J by 7 bases, with 8 bases in the junction unmatched. The germline V gene (reference sequence) gives CDR1 as MNHNY and CDR2 as SVGAGI. The CDR3 regions of human TCRbeta chains were analyzed by immunosequencing. Turning to the authors' computational methods: TCRs in the repertoires were compared against a reference library of SARS-CoV-2-specific TCRs that had been generated with the MIRA antigen-specificity platform. Breadth was defined as the fraction of unique TCRs that were SARS-CoV-2-associated, and depth was defined as the fraction of total T cells that were SARS-CoV-2-associated. Using the MIRA data, each spike-specific TCR was mapped to the spike region that the TCR reacts to and placed in a CD4 or CD8 class. Log10-transformed breadth and depth values were compared by one-way ANOVA with Sidak's multiple comparisons tests. The immuneACCESS repertoire file appears here via TCRdb, limited to in-frame rearrangements. These files lack a portion of the clones; in checked studies, under half of the deficit traces to unresolved V genes, and the cause of the others is not known. The V and J calls and the clone size are those of that table, but D and trimming were determined from the DNA. The sample records under 150,000 clones, around 90% of which are singletons. Of the sample, around 8.7% falls within the top ten clones.

The time point label, read with the paper, signifies: baseline before first vaccination. Vaccinee samples were obtained from the UK trials COV001 and COV002, which included a single-blind randomized controlled phase 2/3 trial of AZD1222 (ChAdOx1 nCoV-19) in healthy adults. Trial participant PBMC samples were collected at day 0 and day 28 after the second dose for TCRbeta chain sequencing. Here the chain combines TRBV6-6 and TRBJ1-4, with 7 middle bases fitting TRBD1. The sample in question was peripheral blood, obtained on day 0 of AZD1222 vaccination. The TCR comes from an adult in good health. This receptor has the CDR3 CASSRTGAIEKLFF. Here is the DNA: TGTGCCAGCAGCCGTACAGGGGCGATTGAAAAACTGTTTTTT.